This TCR beta chain was sequenced for a study of T cells in localized non-small cell lung cancer. TCRdb's table, derived via immunoSEQ multiplex PCR, lists solely in-frame clones and lacks some. The sample lists nearly 15,000 clones; approximately 85% were seen once. CDR1 MNHEY and CDR2 SVGAGI come from the germline V gene. V shed 5 bases and J 2 bases; nucleotides not matched to a gene: 7. CDR3 length equals 15 residues. Overall study findings and caveats: Greater blood T cell density accompanied longer overall survival. As only one tumor region underwent sequencing, heterogeneity remains possible. Adjacent uninvolved lung had the highest clonality, suggesting focused antigen responses. Adjacent lung tissue had a median around 57 of the top 100 clones found in the tumor.

For this clone: Antigen: not known.

This sequence originates from a female donor aged 60 or older with stage I squamous cell lung carcinoma. Sample: peripheral blood, taken before any cancer treatment. The chain recombines TRBV6-5 with TRBJ2-7; 9 bases match TRBD1. For the CDR3, the DNA is TGTGCCAGCAGTCCCTCACAGGGGGCTACCTACGAGCAGTACTTC. Encoded protein: CASSPSQGATYEQYF.